This entry describes one T cell receptor beta chain. Some clones are missing from TCRdb's copy, which holds only in-frame ones; the method was immunoSEQ multiplex PCR. The sample lists roughly 250,000 clones; 84% were seen once. The data are from a study of blood T cell repertoires in COVID-19. With V trimmed by 7 bases and J by 3 bases, 9 bases remained unmatched. CDR3 length: 15 amino acids. Looked up from germline, CDR1 is MDHEN and CDR2 is SYDVKM. This chain links TRBV28 with TRBJ2-7; 10 bases match TRBD2. This receptor was taken from a person aged 65-85 years with COVID-19, enrolled during active disease. Sample: peripheral blood. The CDR3 bases are TGTGCCAGCACACCGAGCGGGAGGGTTGTCTACGAGCAGTACTTC. Translated, it gives CASTPSGRVVYEQYF. Full variable domain (missing parts from reference TRBV28 and TRBJ2-7): DVKVTQSSRYLVKRTGEKVFLECVQDMDHENMFWYRQDPGLGLRLIYFSYDVKMKEKGDIPEGYSVSREKKERFSLILESASTNQTSMYLCASTPSGRVVYEQYFGPGTRLTVT.